This TCR beta chain was profiled in a study of vaccination and CD4 T cells after COVID-19. The V and J ends lost 1 base and 4 bases respectively, with 13 bases between them. CDR1 SGHVS and CDR2 FQNEAQ come from the germline V gene. The CDR3 loop spans 15 amino acids. In the case of this clonotype: Antigen specificity is unknown.

MiXCR, applied by TCRdb to the PCR reads, yields one record per CDR3 protein. Of about 15,000 distinct CDR3 sequences listed, approximately 71% are singletons. Whole-study results and caveats: SARS-CoV-2-reactive clonotype medians increased from around 20 to 38, not significantly. Nearly all convalescent vaccine-specific clones, 304 of 307, recognized only SARS-CoV-2 spike.

The sample was CD4+ T cells from blood, taken after SARS-CoV-2 vaccination. The sequence derives from a human donor who had recovered from COVID-19. This chain links TRBV7-8 with TRBJ1-1; D is possibly TRBD1 (5 bases). For the CDR3, the DNA is TGTGCCAGCAGCTTAGGACGTTGGGACCGCACTGAAGCTTTCTTT. Translating gives CASSLGRWDRTEAFF.